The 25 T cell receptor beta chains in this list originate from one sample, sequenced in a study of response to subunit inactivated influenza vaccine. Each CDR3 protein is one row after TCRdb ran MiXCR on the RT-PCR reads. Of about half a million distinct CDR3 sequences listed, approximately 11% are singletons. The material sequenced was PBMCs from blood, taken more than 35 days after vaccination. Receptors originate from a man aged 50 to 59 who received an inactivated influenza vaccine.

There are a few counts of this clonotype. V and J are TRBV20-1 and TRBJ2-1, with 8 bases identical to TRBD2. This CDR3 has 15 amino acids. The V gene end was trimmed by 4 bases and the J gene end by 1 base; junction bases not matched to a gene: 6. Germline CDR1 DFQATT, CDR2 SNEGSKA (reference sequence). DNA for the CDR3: TGCAGTGCTATTACGGGGGGGCCATCCTACAATGAGCAGTTCTTC. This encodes CSAITGGPSYNEQFF.

The CDR3 DNA reads as TGTGCCAGCAGTGAAAGTCACTTAGCGGGGGTCGCGTACTTC. Encoded protein: CASSESHLAGVAYF. This rearrangement joins TRBV6-1 to TRBJ2-7; 9 nucleotides match TRBD2. The germline V gene encodes CDR1 MNHNS and CDR2 SASEGT. This CDR3 comprises 14 residues. The trim removed 2 bases at V and 12 bases at J, leaving 11 bases unmatched.

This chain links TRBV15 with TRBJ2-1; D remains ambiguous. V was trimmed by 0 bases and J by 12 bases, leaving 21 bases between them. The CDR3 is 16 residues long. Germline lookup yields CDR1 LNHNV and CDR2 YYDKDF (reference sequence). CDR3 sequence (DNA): TGTGCCACCAGCAGAGATAGTCAATCCGCGGCCACTGCGCAGTTCTTC. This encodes CATSRDSQSAATAQFF.

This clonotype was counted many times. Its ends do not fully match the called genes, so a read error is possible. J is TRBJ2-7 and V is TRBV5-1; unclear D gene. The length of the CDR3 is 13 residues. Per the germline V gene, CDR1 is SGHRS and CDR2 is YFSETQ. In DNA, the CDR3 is TGTGCCAGCAGCTTAGATTCCGGGTACGAGCAGTACTTC. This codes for CASSLDSGYEQYF.

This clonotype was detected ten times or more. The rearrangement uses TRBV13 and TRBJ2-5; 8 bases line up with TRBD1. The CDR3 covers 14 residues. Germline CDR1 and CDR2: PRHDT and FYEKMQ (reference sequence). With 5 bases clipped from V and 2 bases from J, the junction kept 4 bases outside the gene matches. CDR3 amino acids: CASSAQGAQETQYF. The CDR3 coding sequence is TGTGCCAGCAGCGCCCAGGGGGCTCAAGAGACCCAGTACTTC. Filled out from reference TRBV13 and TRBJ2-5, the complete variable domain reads AAGVIQSPRHLIKEKRETATLKCYPIPRHDTVYWYQQGPGQDPQFLISFYEKMQSDKGSIPDRFSAQQFSDYHSELNMSSLELGDSALYFCASSAQGAQETQYFGPGTRLLVL.

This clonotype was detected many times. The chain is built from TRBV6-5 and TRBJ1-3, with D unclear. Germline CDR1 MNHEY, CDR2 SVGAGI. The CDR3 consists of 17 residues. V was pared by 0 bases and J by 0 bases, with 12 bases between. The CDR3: CASSYSRLGTSGNTIYF. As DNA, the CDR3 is TGTGCCAGCAGTTACTCGAGGTTAGGAACCTCTGGAAACACCATATATTTT.

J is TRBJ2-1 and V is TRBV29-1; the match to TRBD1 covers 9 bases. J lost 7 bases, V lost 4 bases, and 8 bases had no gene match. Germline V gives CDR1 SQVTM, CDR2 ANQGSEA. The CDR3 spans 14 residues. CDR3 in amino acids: CSVAHGTGRNEQFF. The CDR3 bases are TGCAGCGTTGCCCACGGGACAGGGAGAAATGAGCAGTTCTTC.

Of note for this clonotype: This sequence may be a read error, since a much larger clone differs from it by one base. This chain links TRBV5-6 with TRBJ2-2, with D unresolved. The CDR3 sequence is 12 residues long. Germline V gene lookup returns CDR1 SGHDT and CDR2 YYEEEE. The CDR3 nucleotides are TGTGCCAGCAGCTGGGGAACCGCGGAGCTGTTTTTT. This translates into CASSWGTAELFF. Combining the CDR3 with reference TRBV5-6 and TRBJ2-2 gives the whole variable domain DAGVTQSPTHLIKTRGQQVTLRCSPKSGHDTVSWYQQALGQGPQFIFQYYEEEERQRGNFPDRFSGHQFPNYSSELNVNALLLGDSALYLCASSWGTAELFFGEGSRLTVL.

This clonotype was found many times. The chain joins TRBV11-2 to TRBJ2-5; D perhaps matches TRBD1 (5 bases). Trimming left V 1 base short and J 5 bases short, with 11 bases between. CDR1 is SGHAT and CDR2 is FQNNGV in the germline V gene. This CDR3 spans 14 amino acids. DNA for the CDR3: TGTGCCAGCAGCTTAGGGGGCAGTTTGGAGACCCAGTACTTC. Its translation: CASSLGGSLETQYF.

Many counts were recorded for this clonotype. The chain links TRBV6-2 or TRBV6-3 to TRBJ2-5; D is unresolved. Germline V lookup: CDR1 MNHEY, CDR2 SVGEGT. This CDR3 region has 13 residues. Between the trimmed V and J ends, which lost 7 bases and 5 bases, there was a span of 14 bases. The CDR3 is CASKPGIRETQYF. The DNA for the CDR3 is TGTGCCAGCAAGCCAGGTATAAGGGAGACCCAGTACTTC.

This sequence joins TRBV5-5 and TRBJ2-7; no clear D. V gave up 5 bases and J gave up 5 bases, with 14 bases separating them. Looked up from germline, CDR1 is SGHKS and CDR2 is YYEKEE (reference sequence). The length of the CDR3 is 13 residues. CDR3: CASSQQTQDEQYF. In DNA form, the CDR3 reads TGTGCCAGCAGTCAACAGACCCAGGACGAGCAGTACTTC.

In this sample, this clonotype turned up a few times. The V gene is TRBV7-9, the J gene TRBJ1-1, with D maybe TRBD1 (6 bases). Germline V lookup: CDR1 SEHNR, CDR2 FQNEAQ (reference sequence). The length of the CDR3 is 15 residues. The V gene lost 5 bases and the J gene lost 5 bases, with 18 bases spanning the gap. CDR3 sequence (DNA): TGTGCCAGCAGCCCCCAGGGGAGGGGAAGGACTGAAGCTTTCTTT. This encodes CASSPQGRGRTEAFF.

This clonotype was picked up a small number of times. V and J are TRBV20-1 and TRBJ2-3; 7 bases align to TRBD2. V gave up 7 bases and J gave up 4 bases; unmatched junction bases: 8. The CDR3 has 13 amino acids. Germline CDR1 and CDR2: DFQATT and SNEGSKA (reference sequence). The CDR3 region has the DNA TGCAGTGGTTCTGCGCGGGAGCCAGATACGCAGTATTTT. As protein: CSGSAREPDTQYF.

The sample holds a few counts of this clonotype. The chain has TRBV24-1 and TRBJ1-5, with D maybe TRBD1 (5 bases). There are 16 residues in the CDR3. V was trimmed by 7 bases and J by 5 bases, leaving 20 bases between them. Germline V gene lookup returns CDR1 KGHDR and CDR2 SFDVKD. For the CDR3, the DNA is TGTGCCACCAGCCTCCCAACGTCAGGGAATCATCAGCCCCAGCATTTT. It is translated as CATSLPTSGNHQPQHF.

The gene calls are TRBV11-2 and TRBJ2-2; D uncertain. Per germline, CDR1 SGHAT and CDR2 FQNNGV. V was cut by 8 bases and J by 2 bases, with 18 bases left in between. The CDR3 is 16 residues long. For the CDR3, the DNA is TGTGCCAGCCTCGAACGCAGGTCTCCCAACACCGGGGAGCTGTTTTTT. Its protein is CASLERRSPNTGELFF. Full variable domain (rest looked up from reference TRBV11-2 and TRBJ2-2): EAGVAQSPRYKIIEKRQSVAFWCNPISGHATLYWYQQILGQGPKLLIQFQNNGVVDDSQLPKDRFSAERLKGVDSTLKIQPAKLEDSAVYLCASLERRSPNTGELFFGEGSRLTVL.

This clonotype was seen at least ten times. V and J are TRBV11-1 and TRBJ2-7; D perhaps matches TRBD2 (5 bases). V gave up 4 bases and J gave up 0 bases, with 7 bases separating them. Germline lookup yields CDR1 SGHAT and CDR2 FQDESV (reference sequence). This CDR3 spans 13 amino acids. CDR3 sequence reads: CASSSRGSYEQYF. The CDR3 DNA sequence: TGTGCCAGCAGCTCCCGGGGCTCCTACGAGCAGTACTTC.

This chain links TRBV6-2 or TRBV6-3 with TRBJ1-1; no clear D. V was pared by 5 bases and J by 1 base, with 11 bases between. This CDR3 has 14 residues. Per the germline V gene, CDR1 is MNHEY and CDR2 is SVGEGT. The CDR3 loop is CASSLRAGNTEAFF. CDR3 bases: TGTGCCAGCAGTCTTAGGGCAGGGAACACTGAAGCTTTCTTT.

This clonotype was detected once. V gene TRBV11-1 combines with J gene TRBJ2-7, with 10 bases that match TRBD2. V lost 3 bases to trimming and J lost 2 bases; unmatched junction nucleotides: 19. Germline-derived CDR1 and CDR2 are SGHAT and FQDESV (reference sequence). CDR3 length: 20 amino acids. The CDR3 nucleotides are TGTGCCAGCAGCTTTGGAGGGGGCAAGGGTAATAGCGGGAGGACCTACGAGCAGTACTTC. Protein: CASSFGGGKGNSGRTYEQYF.

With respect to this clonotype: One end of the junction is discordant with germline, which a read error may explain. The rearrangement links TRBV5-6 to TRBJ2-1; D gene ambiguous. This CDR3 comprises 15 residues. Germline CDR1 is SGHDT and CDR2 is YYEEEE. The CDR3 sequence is CANSPPDHSYNEQFF. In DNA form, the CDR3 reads TGTGCCAACAGCCCGCCAGACCATTCGTACAATGAGCAGTTCTTC.

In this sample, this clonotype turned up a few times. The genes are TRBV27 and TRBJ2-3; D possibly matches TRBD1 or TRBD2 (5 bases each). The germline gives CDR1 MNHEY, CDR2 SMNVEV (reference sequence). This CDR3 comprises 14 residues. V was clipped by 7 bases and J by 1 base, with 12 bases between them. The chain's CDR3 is CASKALGGTDTQYF. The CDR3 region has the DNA TGTGCCAGCAAAGCCCTGGGGGGCACAGATACGCAGTATTTT.

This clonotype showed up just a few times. CDR3 region: CSGRGGGAVLETQYF. The CDR3 coding sequence is TGCAGTGGCAGGGGCGGGGGGGCCGTTTTAGAGACCCAGTACTTC. The chain joins TRBV20-1 to TRBJ2-5, with 9 nucleotides matching TRBD2. CDR3 size: 15 residues. Trimming removed 7 bases from V and 4 bases from J; junction bases left unmatched: 13. CDR1 DFQATT and CDR2 SNEGSKA come from the germline V gene (reference sequence).

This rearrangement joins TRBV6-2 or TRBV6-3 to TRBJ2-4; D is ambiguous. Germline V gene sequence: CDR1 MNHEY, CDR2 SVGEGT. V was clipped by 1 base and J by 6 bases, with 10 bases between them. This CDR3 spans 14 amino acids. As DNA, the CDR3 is TGTGCCAGCAGTTACTTTTTAGACACAAACATTCAGTACTTC. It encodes CASSYFLDTNIQYF.

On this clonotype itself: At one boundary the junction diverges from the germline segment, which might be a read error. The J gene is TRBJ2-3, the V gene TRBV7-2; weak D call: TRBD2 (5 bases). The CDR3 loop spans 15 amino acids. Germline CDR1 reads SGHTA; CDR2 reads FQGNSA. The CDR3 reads CASRLGLGTTDTQYF. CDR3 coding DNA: TGTGCCAGCAGATTAGGACTGGGAACCACAGATACGCAGTATTTT.

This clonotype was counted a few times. DNA for the CDR3: TGTGCCAGCACCCGACTAGCCACGCAGTATTTT. Protein product: CASTRLATQYF. The chain joins TRBV7-9 to TRBJ2-3; TRBD2 agrees at 7 bases. After removal of 7 bases from V and 9 bases from J, the junction contained 4 bases not matched to a gene. Germline loops: CDR1 SEHNR, CDR2 FQNEAQ (reference sequence). The CDR3 totals 11 residues.

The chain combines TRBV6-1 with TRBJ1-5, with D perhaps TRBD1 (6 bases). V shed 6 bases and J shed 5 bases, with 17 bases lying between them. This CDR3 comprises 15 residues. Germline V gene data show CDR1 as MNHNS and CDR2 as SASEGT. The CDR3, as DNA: TGTGCCAGCAGCACAGGGTTCAGCCTTCATCAGCCCCAGCATTTT. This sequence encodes CASSTGFSLHQPQHF.